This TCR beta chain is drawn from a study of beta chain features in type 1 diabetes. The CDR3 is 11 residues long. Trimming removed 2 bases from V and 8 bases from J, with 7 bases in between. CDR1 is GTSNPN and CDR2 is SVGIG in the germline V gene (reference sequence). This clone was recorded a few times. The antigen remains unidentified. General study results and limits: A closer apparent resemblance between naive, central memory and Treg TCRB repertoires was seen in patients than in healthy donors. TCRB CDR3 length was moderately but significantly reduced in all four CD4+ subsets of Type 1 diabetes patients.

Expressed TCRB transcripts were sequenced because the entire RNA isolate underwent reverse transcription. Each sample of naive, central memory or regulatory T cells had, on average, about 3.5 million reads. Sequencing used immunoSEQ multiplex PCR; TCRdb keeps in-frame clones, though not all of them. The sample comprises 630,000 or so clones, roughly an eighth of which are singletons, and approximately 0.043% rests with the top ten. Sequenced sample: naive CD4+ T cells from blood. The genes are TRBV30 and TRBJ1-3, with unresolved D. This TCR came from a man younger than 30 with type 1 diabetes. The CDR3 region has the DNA TGTGCCTGGAGTACCCCTTACACCATATATTTT. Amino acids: CAWSTPYTIYF.